Below are 15 T cell receptor beta chains sequenced from a single sample in a study of OX40 agonist ivuxolimab in advanced cancers. TCRdb keeps only in-frame clones here, not all; method: immunoSEQ multiplex PCR. This table has 60,000 to 85,000 clones, around 87% appearing once. This material consisted of CD4+ or CD8+ T cells sorted from blood, taken in a trial of the OX40 agonist ivuxolimab. Receptors originate from an adult with an advanced solid tumor such as melanoma, head and neck, liver or kidney cancer.

This clone was seen only a few times. The gene calls are TRBV6-5 and TRBJ2-1, with a possible D match to TRBD2 (7 bases). The length of the CDR3 is 15 residues. Trimming took off 11 bases at V and 8 bases at J, with 25 bases between the two ends. Germline V gene lookup returns CDR1 MNHEY and CDR2 SVGAGI. The CDR3 DNA follows: TGTGCCTCAAAGGGGGGGGGCCTTCTCGAGGATGAGCAGTTCTTC. It translates to CASKGGGLLEDEQFF.

This chain uses TRBV2 with TRBJ1-5; the D gene is possibly TRBD1 (5 bases). V was clipped by 7 bases and J by 7 bases, with 17 bases between them. From germline, CDR1 is SNHLY and CDR2 FYNNEI. The CDR3 totals 14 residues. The DNA for the CDR3 is TGTGCCAGCACCGTGGGGCAGGGAGAGCAGCCCCAGCATTTT. This gives the protein CASTVGQGEQPQHF.

This clone appeared a single time. This chain links TRBV28 with TRBJ2-3, with 12 positions matching TRBD1. Germline CDR1 and CDR2: MDHEN and SYDVKM. After removal of 6 bases from V and 0 bases from J, the junction contained 1 base not matched to a gene. This CDR3 is built from 15 residues. The CDR3, as DNA: TGTGCCAGCAGGGGACAGGGGGCCAGCACAGATACGCAGTATTTT. It specifies CASRGQGASTDTQYF.

This chain joins TRBV30 and TRBJ2-7; 9 bases align to TRBD1. The CDR3 spans 14 residues. The junction had 4 bases not matched to a gene; V was cut back by 0 bases and J by 4 bases. Germline V gene data show CDR1 as GTSNPN and CDR2 as SVGIG (reference sequence). The CDR3 protein is CAWSVGTGTYEQYF. The CDR3 DNA follows: TGTGCCTGGAGTGTAGGGACAGGGACGTACGAGCAGTACTTC.

The rearrangement links TRBV5-1 to TRBJ2-1; D perhaps matches TRBD2 (6 bases). The length of the CDR3 is 15 residues. CDR1 and CDR2 (germline): SGHRS, YFSETQ. Trimming shortened V by 0 bases and J by 8 bases, and 15 bases separated the two germline ends. CDR3 DNA sequence: TGCGCCAGCAGCTTGGGACTAGGGGCGCCCGATGAGCAGTTCTTC. This translates into CASSLGLGAPDEQFF.

V is TRBV7-9 and J is TRBJ2-1; 9 bases map to TRBD2. Germline-derived CDR1 and CDR2 are SEHNR and FQNEAQ (reference sequence). The J segment lost 7 bases and the V segment lost 5 bases, leaving 9 bases of the junction unmatched. The CDR3 length is 15 residues. The CDR3 bases are TGTGCCAGCAGCCCCTCGGGCGGGGGGGCGAATGAGCAGTTCTTC. This gives the protein CASSPSGGGANEQFF.

The chain carries TRBV5-1 and TRBJ1-5, with D perhaps matching TRBD1 (5 bases). With 4 bases removed from V and 7 bases from J, the gap between germline ends came to 15 bases. Germline-derived CDR1 and CDR2 are SGHRS and YFSETQ. This CDR3 comprises 14 residues. The CDR3 here is CASSPVGGRQPQHF. In DNA, the CDR3 is TGCGCCAGCAGCCCGGTCGGGGGGAGGCAGCCCCAGCATTTT.

This chain links TRBV27 with TRBJ2-5; TRBD1 is a possible D gene (6 bases). The CDR3 has 13 residues. Trimming removed 4 bases at V and 5 bases at J, with 11 bases between. Germline loops: CDR1 MNHEY, CDR2 SMNVEV (reference sequence). This CDR3 reads CASSSLGGETQYF. CDR3 coding DNA: TGTGCCAGCAGTTCCCTTGGGGGCGAGACCCAGTACTTC.

The CDR3 DNA sequence: TGTGCCAGCAGCTTACCCCTCACAGGGATCGGAAAACTGTTTTTT. Translated, it gives CASSLPLTGIGKLFF. The rearrangement joins TRBV7-9 to TRBJ1-4, with a weak D call TRBD1 (6 bases). The CDR3 is 15 residues long. Germline values: CDR1 SEHNR, CDR2 FQNEAQ (reference sequence). V was trimmed by 2 bases and J by 10 bases, leaving 17 bases between them.

J is TRBJ1-4 and V is TRBV19, with 7 bases aligning to TRBD1. Germline CDR1 reads LNHDA; CDR2 reads SQIVND (reference sequence). V lost 11 bases and J lost 8; bases outside the gene matches: 11. CDR3 length: 13 amino acids. The CDR3 loop is CAGSTGSREKLFF. The DNA of the CDR3 is TGTGCCGGCTCGACAGGGTCTCGAGAAAAACTGTTTTTT.

For the CDR3, the DNA is TGCGCCAGCGACGCCGGGACAGTGTCCTACGAGCAGTACTTC. Translation gives CASDAGTVSYEQYF. V usage is TRBV10-2 and J usage is TRBJ2-7, with 7 bases aligning to TRBD1. V was clipped by 8 bases and J by 1 base; unmatched bases: 8. CDR1 is WSHSY, CDR2 SAAADI, per germline. The CDR3 sequence is 14 residues long.

The chain couples TRBV27 to TRBJ2-7, with 15 bases lining up with TRBD2. The length of the CDR3 is 14 residues. Germline V gene data show CDR1 as MNHEY and CDR2 as SMNVEV (reference sequence). The V segment lost 5 bases and the J segment 7 bases; nucleotides outside the gene matches: 3. CDR3 protein: CASSPGTSGREQYF. DNA of the CDR3: TGTGCCAGCAGTCCGGGGACTAGCGGGAGGGAGCAGTACTTC.

This sequence joins TRBV6-5 and TRBJ2-3; D unclear. Trimming pared 6 bases from V and 0 bases from J, leaving 10 bases between. This CDR3 is built from 14 residues. Looked up from germline, CDR1 is MNHEY and CDR2 is SVGAGI. The CDR3 reads CASSQGPSTDTQYF. CDR3 coding DNA: TGTGCCAGCAGCCAAGGGCCTAGCACAGATACGCAGTATTTT.

The chain combines TRBV6-4 with TRBJ2-5, with 9 nucleotides matching TRBD2. CDR3 length: 16 residues. The germline CDR1 and CDR2 sequences are MRHNA and SNTAGT. J lost 1 base, V lost 7 bases, and 10 bases had no gene match. The CDR3 is CASTRGLARPQETQYF. The DNA of the CDR3 is TGTGCCAGCACTCGCGGACTAGCGAGACCCCAAGAGACCCAGTACTTC.

This rearrangement joins TRBV6-1 to TRBJ1-5; 8 nucleotides line up with TRBD1. CDR1 and CDR2 from the germline V gene are MNHNS and SASEGT. V trimming: 8 bases; J trimming: 6 bases; junction bases outside the gene matches: 12. There are 15 residues in the CDR3. CDR3 sequence: CASSDGQGRSQPQHF. In nucleotides, the CDR3 is TGTGCCAGCTCCGATGGACAGGGCAGGAGTCAGCCCCAGCATTTT.